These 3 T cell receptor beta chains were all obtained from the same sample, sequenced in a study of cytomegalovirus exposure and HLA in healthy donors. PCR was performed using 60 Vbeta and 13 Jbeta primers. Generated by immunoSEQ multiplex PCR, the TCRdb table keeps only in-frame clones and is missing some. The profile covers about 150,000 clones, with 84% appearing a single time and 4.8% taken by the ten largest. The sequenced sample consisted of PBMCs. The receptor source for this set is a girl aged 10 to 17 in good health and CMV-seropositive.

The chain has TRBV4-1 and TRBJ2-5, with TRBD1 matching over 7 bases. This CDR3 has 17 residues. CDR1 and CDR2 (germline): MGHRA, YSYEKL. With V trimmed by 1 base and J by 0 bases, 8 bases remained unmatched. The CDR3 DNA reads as TGCGCCAGCAGCCAAGCCCCGACAGGGACCTACCAAGAGACCCAGTACTTC. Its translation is CASSQAPTGTYQETQYF.

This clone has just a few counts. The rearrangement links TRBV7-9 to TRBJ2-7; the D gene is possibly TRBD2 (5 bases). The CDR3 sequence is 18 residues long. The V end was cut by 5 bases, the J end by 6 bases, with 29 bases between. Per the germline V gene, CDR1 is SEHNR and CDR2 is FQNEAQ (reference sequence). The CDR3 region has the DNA TGTGCCAGCAGCGACCCCGAAATTATCGAGGGCTGGGTTCGCGAGCAGTACTTC. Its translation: CASSDPEIIEGWVREQYF.

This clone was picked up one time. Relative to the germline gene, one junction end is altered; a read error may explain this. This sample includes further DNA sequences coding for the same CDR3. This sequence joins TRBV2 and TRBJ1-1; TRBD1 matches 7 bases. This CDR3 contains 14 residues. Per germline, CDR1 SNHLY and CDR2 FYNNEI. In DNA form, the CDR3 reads TGTGCCAGCAGTGGCCCCAGGGGGAACACTGAGGCTTTCTTT. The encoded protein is CASSGPRGNTEAFF. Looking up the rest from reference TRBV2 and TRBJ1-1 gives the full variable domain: EPEVTQTPSHQVTQMGQEVILRCVPISNHLYFYWYRQILGQKVEFLVSFYNNEISEKSEIFDDQFSVERPDGSNFTLKIRSTKLEDSAMYFCASSGPRGNTEAFFGQGTRLTVV.